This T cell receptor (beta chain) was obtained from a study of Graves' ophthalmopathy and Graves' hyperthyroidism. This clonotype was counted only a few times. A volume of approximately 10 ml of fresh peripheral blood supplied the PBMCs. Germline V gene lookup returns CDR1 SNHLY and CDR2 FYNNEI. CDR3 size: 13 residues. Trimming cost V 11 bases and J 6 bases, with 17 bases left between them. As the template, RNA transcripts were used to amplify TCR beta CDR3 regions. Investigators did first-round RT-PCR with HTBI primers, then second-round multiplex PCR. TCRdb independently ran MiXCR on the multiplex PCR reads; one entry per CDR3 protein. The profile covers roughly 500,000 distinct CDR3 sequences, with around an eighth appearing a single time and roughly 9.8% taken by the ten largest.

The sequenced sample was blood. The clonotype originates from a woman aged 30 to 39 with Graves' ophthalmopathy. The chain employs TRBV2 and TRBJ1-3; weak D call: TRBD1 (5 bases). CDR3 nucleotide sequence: TGTGCCTACCTGGGCAGGGTGGAAAACACCATATATTTT. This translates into CAYLGRVENTIYF.